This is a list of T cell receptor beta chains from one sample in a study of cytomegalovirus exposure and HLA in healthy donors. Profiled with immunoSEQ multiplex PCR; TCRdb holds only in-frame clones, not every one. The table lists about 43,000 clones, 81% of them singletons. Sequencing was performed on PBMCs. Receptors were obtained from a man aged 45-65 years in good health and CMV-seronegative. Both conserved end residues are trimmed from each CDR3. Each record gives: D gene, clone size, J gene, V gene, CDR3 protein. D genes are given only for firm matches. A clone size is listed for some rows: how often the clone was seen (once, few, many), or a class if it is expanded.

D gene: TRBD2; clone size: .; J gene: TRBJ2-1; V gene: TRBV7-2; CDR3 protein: ASSWSGTSAYNEQF
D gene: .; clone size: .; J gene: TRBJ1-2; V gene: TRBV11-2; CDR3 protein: ASSGSGFGGYT
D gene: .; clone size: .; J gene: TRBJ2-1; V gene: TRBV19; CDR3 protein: ASSIVLGEQF
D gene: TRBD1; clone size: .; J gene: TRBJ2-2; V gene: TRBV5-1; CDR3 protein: ASSSHRQGAHTGELF
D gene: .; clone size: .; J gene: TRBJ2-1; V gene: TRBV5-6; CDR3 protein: ASTNLPGSYNEQF
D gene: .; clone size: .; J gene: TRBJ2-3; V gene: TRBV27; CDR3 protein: ASSIAYHTSDTQY
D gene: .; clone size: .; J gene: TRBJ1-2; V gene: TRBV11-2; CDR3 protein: ASSLVSDSNYGYT
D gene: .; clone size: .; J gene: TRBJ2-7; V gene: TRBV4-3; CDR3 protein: ASSQFSGRAAYEQY
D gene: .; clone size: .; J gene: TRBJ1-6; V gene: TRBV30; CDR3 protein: AWSVLRLAGSPLH
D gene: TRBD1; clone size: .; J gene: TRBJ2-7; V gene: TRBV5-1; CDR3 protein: ASSPLSGQGSYEQY
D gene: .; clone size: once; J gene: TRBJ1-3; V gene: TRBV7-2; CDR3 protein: ASSFSQGSGNTIY
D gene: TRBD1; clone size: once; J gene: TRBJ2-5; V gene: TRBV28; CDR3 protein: ASSTLDRAGEQY
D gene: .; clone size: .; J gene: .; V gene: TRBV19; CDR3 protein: ASSSTGYSYEQY
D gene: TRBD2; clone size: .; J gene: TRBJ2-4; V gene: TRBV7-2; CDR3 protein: ASSLSGGGLAKNIQY
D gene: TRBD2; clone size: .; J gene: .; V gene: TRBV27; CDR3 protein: ASSLWTSGRAPYEQY
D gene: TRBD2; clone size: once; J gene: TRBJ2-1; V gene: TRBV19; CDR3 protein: ASSFAGTISYNEQF